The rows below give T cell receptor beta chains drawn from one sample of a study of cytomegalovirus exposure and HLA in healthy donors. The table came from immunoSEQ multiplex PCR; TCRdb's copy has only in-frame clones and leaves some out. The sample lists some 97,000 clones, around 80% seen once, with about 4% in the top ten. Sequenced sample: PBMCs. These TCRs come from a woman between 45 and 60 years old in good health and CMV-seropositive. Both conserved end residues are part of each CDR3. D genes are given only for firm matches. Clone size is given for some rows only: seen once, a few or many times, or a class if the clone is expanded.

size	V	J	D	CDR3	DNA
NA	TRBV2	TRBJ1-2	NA	CASSGRGAYGYTF	TGTGCCAGCAGTGGGCGTGGAGCCTATGGCTACACCTTC
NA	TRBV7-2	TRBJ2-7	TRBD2	CASSVPGGEQYF	TGTGCCAGCAGCGTGCCGGGGGGAGAGCAGTACTTC
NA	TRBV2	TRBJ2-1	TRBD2	CASRALAGGPAYEQFF	TGTGCCAGCAGGGCCCTAGCGGGGGGGCCTGCTTATGAGCAGTTCTTC
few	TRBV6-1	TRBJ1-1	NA	CASSLTGRNTEAFF	TGTGCCAGCAGCCTGACAGGTAGAAACACTGAAGCTTTCTTT
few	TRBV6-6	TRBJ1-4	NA	CASSYSAWDEKLFF	TGTGCCAGCAGTTACTCAGCGTGGGATGAAAAACTGTTTTTT
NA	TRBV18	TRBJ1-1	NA	CASSEGDTEAFF	TGTGCCAGCTCCGAAGGGGACACTGAAGCTTTCTTT
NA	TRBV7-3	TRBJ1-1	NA	CASSTGSTEAFF	TGTGCCAGCAGCACAGGGAGCACTGAAGCTTTCTTT
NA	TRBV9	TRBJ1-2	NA	CASSVEAGMHYGYTF	TGTGCCAGCAGCGTAGAGGCAGGTATGCACTATGGCTACACCTTC
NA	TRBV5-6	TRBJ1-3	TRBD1	CASSWTGSGNTIYF	TGTGCCAGCAGCTGGACAGGGTCAGGAAACACCATATATTTT
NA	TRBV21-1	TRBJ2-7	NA	CASSKEARDRGYDNSYEQYF	TGTGCCAGCAGCAAAGAAGCCCGGGACAGGGGGTATGATAACTCCTACGAGCAGTACTTC
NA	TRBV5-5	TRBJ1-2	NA	CASSLAEAGYGYTF	TGTGCCAGCAGCTTGGCCGAGGCCGGCTATGGCTACACCTTC
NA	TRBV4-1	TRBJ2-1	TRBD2	CASSQVRGGYNEQFF	TGCGCCAGCAGCCAAGTCCGCGGGGGCTACAATGAGCAGTTCTTC
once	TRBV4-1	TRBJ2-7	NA	CASSPSTGGYEQYF	TGCGCCAGCAGCCCTTCCACGGGCGGGTACGAGCAGTACTTC
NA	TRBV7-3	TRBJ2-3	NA	CASSSAAGSTDTQYF	TGTGCCAGCAGCTCCGCGGCCGGCAGCACAGATACGCAGTATTTT
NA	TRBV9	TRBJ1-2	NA	CASSTPRGASSANYGYTF	TGTGCCAGCAGCACCCCTCGGGGGGCCTCCTCTGCTAACTATGGCTACACCTTC
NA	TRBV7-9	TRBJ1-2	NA	CSSAPGLYGYTF	TGTTCCAGCGCCCCGGGACTCTATGGCTACACCTTC
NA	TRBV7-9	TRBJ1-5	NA	CASSPVPSNQPQHF	TGTGCCAGCAGTCCGGTCCCTAGCAATCAGCCCCAGCATTTT
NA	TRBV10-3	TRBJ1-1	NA	CATGLGAPNTEAFF	TGTGCCACCGGCCTGGGGGCACCCAACACTGAAGCTTTCTTT
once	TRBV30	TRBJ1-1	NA	CAWRGTGIYEAFF	TGTGCCTGGAGGGGTACAGGGATCTATGAAGCTTTCTTT
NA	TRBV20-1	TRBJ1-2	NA	CSADSSYGYTF	TGCAGTGCAGACAGCAGCTATGGCTACACCTTC
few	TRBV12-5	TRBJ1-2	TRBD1	CASGSGTGRPGYTF	TGTGCTAGTGGTTCCGGGACAGGGAGGCCTGGCTACACCTTC
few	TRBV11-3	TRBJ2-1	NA	CASSLPWPAGSNEQFF	TGTGCCAGCAGCCTCCCCTGGCCGGCGGGCTCCAATGAGCAGTTCTTC
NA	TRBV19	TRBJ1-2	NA	CASSVRQALRGYTF	TGTGCCAGTAGCGTCCGACAGGCTCTTCGTGGCTACACCTTC
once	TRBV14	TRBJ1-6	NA	CASRQASLAGSPLHF	TGTGCCAGCAGGCAAGCCAGCCTTGCGGGTTCACCCCTCCACTTT
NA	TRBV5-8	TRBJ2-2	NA	CASSSKGQNTGELFF	TGTGCCAGCAGCTCCAAGGGACAGAACACCGGGGAGCTGTTTTTT
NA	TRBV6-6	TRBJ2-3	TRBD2	CASRPLAGGITDTQYF	TGTGCCAGCAGACCACTAGCGGGGGGCATCACAGATACGCAGTATTTT
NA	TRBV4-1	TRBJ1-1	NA	CASSPQGTEAFF	TGCGCCAGCAGCCCCCAGGGCACTGAAGCTTTCTTT
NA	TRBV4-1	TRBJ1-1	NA	CASSQDPQRHSLNTEAFF	TGCGCCAGCAGCCAAGATCCCCAACGGCACAGCTTAAACACTGAAGCTTTCTTT